The subject of this entry is one T cell receptor beta chain. As yet, its antigen is unknown. Those with chemo-refractory metastatic non-small-cell lung cancer were treated with focal radiation combined with CTLA-4 blockade using ipilimumab. This sample was included in a study of radiotherapy plus CTLA-4 blockade in lung cancer. Study in general: Objective response rate was more than 15%; disease control rate, around 33%.

The repertoire was sequenced with immunoSEQ multiplex PCR; TCRdb's copy has only in-frame clones and lacks some. The sample carries about 59,000 clones, roughly three quarters recorded once. Study conclusions and caveats: The best predictor of response was reported to be early blood T cell clone dynamics, with interferon-beta. TCR clones of tumor origin grew in blood after radiotherapy plus ipilimumab.

The sample consisted of peripheral blood, taken from a patient treated with radiotherapy plus ipilimumab. This TCR was recovered from a human donor with non-small cell lung cancer who had a complete response to radiotherapy plus ipilimumab.

CDR3 in DNA: TGCGCCAGCAGCCCGGGACTAGCGGGGGGGACCAGGACCTACAATGAGCAGTTCTTC. The encoded protein is CASSPGLAGGTRTYNEQFF. The V call is TRBV5-1, the J call TRBJ2-1; 16 bases fit TRBD2. The germline V gene has CDR1 SGHRS and CDR2 YFSETQ. Trimming at V came to 4 bases and at J to 2 bases, leaving 9 bases not matched to a gene. The CDR3 loop spans 19 amino acids.